This T cell receptor (beta chain) comes out of a study of T cell responses to AZD1222 COVID-19 vaccine. As for the study in general: Pooling was applied to second doses at about 4 or about 12 weeks.

Findings and caveats of the study: Unmutated variant regions are reportedly the target of nearly half of TCRs that are spike-specific. Baseline serostatus was positive in only a handful of AZD1222 recipients.

The assay was immunoSEQ multiplex PCR, and TCRdb's table has in-frame clones only and misses some. Of 130,000 to 150,000 clones in the sample, about 90% are singletons; the top ten hold 5.2%. To note about this clone: The antigen remains unidentified.

The sequence was collected from an adult in good health. Sequenced here: peripheral blood, sampled on day 0 of AZD1222 vaccination.

The CDR3 reads CATRGEDGYTF. As DNA, the CDR3 is TGTGCCACCAGGGGGGAGGATGGCTACACCTTC. The gene calls are TRBV2 and TRBJ1-2; 7 bases map to TRBD1. The CDR3 is 11 residues long. The germline gives CDR1 SNHLY, CDR2 FYNNEI. The V gene end was trimmed by 10 bases and the J gene end by 6 bases; junction bases not matched to a gene: 5.